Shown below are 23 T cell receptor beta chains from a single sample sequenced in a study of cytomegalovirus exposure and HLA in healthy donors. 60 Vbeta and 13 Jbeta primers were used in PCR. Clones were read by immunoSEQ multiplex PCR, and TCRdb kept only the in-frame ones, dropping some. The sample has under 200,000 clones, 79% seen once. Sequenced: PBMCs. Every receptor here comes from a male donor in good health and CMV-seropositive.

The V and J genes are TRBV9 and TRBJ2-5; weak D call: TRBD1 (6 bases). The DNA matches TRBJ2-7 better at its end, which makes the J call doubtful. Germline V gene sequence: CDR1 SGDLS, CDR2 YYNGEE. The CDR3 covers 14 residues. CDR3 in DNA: TGTGCCAGCAGCGTAGAGGACAGCGCCTACGAGCAGTACTTC. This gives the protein CASSVEDSAYEQYF.

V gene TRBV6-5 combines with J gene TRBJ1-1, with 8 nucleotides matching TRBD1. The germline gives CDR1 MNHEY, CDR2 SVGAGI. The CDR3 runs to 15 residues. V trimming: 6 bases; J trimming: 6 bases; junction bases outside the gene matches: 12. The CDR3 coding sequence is TGTGCCAGCAGCCTCGGAGGACAGGGTTGGGCTGAAGCTTTCTTT. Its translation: CASSLGGQGWAEAFF.

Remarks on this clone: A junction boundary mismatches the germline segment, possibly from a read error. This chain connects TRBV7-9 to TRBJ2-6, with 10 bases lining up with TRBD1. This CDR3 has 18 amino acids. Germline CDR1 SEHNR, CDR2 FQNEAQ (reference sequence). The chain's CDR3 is CSSSPYDRGLTGANVLTF. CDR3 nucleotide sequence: TGTTCCAGCAGCCCCTACGACAGGGGGCTGACTGGGGCCAACGTCCTGACTTTC.

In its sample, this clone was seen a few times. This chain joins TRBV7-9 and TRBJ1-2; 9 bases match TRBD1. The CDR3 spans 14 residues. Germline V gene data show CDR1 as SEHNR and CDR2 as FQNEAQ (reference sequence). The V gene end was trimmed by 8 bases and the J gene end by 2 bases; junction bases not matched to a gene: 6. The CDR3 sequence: CASDYRGHNYGYTF. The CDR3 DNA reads TGTGCCAGCGACTACAGGGGGCACAACTATGGCTACACCTTC.

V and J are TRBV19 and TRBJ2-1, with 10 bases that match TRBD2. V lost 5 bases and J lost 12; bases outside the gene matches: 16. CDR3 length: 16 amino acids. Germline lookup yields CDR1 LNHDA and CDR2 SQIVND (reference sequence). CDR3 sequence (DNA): TGTGCCAGTAGTGGGGTCTCGGCTAGCGGGGGACCTAGGCAGTTCTTC. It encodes CASSGVSASGGPRQFF.

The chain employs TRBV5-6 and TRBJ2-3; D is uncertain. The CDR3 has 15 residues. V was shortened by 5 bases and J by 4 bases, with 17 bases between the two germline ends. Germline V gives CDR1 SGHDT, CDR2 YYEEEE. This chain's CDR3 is CASSRRRRSADTQYF. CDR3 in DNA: TGTGCCAGCAGTAGACGGCGGAGATCGGCAGATACGCAGTATTTT.

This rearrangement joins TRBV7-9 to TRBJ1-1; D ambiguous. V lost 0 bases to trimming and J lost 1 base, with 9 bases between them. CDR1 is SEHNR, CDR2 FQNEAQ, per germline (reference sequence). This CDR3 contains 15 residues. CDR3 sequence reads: CASSLAYTGNTEAFF. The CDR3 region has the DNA TGTGCCAGCAGCTTAGCGTACACGGGGAACACTGAAGCTTTCTTT.

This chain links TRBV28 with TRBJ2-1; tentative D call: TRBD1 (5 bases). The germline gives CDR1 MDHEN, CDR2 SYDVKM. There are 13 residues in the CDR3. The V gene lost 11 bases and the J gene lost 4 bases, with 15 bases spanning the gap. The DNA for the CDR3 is TGTGCCCTAGGGGCCCCAGTGTACAATGAGCAGTTCTTC. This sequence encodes CALGAPVYNEQFF.

The CDR3 protein is CASSSTSGGNTGELFF. The CDR3 DNA is TGTGCCAGCAGCTCGACTAGCGGGGGGAACACCGGGGAGCTGTTTTTT. The chain joins TRBV7-2 to TRBJ2-2; TRBD2 aligns across 12 bases. Germline V CDR1 and CDR2: SGHTA, FQGNSA. V shed 4 bases, J shed 1 base, and the junction held 1 base outside the gene matches. This CDR3 contains 16 residues.

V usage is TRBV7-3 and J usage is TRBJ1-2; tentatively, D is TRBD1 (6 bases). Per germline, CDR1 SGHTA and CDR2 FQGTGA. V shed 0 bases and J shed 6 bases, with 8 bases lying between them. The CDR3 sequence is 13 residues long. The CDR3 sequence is CASSLTPGDGYTF. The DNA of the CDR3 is TGTGCCAGCAGCTTAACACCAGGGGATGGCTACACCTTC.

The CDR3 loop reads CATLPRREDVRLEQYF. The CDR3 DNA sequence: TGTGCCACCTTACCTCGGAGGGAGGACGTTAGGCTCGAGCAGTACTTC. The chain uses TRBV7-8 and TRBJ2-7, with D perhaps TRBD2 (6 bases). V shed 10 bases and J shed 6 bases, with 28 bases lying between them. The CDR3 sequence is 16 residues long. Germline CDR1 reads SGHVS; CDR2 reads FQNEAQ.

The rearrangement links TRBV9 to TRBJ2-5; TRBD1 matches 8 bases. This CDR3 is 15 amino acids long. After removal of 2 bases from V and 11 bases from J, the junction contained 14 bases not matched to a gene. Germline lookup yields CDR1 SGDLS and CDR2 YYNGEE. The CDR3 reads CASSVSDRAAWEQYF. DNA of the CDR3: TGTGCCAGCAGCGTTTCGGACAGGGCCGCCTGGGAGCAGTACTTC.

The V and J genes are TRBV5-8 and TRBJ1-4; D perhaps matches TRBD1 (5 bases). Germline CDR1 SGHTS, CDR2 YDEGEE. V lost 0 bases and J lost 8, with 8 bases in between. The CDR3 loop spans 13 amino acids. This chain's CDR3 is CASSLVGGEKLFF. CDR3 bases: TGTGCCAGCAGCTTGGTGGGGGGAGAAAAACTGTTTTTT.

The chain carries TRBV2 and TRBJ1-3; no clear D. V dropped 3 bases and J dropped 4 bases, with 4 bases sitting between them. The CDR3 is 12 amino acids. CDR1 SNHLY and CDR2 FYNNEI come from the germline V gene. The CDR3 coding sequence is TGTGCCAGCAGTGACTCCGGAAACACCATATATTTT. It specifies CASSDSGNTIYF.

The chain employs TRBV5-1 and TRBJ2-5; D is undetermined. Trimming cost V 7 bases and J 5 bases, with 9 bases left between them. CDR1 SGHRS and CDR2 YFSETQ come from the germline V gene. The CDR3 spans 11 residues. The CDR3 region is CASYEEETQYF. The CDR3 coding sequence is TGCGCCAGCTACGAGGAGGAGACCCAGTACTTC.

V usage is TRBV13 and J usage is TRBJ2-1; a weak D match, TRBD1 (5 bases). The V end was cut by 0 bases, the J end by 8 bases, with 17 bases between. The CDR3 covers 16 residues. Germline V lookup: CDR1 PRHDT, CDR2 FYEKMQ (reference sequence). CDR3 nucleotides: TGTGCCAGCAGCTTAGGCCTCGGCAGGGAAGGAGATGAGCAGTTCTTC. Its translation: CASSLGLGREGDEQFF. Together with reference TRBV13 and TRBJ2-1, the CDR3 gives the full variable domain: AAGVIQSPRHLIKEKRETATLKCYPIPRHDTVYWYQQGPGQDPQFLISFYEKMQSDKGSIPDRFSAQQFSDYHSELNMSSLELGDSALYFCASSLGLGREGDEQFFGPGTRLTVL.

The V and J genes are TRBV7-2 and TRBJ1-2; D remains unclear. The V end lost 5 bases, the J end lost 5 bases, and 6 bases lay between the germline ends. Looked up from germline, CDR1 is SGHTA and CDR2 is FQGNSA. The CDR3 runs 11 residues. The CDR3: CASSREYGYTF. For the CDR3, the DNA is TGTGCCAGCAGCCGGGAATATGGCTACACCTTC.

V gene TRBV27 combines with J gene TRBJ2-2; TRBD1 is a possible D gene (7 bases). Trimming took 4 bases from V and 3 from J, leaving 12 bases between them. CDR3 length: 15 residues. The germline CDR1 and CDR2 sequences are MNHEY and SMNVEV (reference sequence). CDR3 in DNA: TGTGCCAGCAGTTCCCAGGGGGGATACACCGGGGAGCTGTTTTTT. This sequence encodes CASSSQGGYTGELFF.

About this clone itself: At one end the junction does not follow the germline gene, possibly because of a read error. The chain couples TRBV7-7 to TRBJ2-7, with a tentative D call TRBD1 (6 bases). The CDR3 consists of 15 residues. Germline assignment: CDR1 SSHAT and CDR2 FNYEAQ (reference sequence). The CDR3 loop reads CASSLHPDSPYEQYF. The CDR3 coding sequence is TGTGCTAGCAGCTTACACCCGGACAGTCCCTACGAGCAGTACTTC.

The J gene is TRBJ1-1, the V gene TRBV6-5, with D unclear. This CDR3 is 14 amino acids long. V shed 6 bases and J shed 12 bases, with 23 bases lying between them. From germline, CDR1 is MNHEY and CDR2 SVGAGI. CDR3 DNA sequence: TGTGCCAGCAGCTCTCCCCCTTCAGAGGGAAGGTCTTTCTTT. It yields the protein CASSSPPSEGRSFF.

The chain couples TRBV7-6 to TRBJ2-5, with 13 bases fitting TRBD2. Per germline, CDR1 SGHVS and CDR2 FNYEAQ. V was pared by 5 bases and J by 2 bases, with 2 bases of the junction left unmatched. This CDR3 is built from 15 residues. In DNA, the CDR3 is TGTGCCAGCAGCAAGACTAGCGGGGGGCAAGAGACCCAGTACTTC. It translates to CASSKTSGGQETQYF.

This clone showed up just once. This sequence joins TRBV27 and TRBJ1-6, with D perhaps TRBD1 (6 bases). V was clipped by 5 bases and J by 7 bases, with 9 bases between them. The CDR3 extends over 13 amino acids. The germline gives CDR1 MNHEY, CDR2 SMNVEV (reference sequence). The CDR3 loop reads CASSQGTNSPLHF. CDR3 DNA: TGTGCCAGCAGTCAAGGGACAAATTCACCCCTCCACTTT.

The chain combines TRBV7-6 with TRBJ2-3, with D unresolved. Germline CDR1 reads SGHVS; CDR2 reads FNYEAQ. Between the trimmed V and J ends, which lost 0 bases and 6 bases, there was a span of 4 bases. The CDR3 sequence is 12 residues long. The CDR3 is CASSLARDTQYF. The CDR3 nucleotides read TGTGCCAGCAGCTTAGCCAGGGATACGCAGTATTTT. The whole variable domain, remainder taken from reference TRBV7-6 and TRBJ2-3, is GAGVSQSPRYKVTKRGQDVALRCDPISGHVSLYWYRQALGQGPEFLTYFNYEAQQDKSGLPNDRFSAERPEGSISTLTIQRTEQRDSAMYRCASSLARDTQYFGPGTRLTVL.